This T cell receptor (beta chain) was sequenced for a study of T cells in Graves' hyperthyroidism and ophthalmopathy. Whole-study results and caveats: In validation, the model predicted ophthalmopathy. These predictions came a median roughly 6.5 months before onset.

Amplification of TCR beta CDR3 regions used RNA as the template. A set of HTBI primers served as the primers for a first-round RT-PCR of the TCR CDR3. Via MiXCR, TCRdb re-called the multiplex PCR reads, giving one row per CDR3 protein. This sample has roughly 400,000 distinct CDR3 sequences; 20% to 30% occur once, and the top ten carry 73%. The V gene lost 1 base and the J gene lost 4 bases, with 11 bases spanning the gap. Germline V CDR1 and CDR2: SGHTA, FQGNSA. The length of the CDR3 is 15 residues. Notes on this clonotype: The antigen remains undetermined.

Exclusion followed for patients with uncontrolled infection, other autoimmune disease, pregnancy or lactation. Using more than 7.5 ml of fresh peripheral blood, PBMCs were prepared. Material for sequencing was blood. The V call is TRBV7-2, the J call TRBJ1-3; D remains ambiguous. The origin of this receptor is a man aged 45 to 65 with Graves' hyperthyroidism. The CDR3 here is CASSLGWADGNTIYF. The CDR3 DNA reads TGTGCCAGCAGCTTAGGCTGGGCAGACGGAAACACCATATATTTT.